The sequence of this TCR beta chain was determined in a study of blood T cell repertoires in COVID-19. Study as a whole: The United States, Italy and Spain were the sources of the acute and convalescent COVID-19 samples.

Assay: immunoSEQ multiplex PCR; the TCRdb copy retains only in-frame clones and omits some. There are a few hundred thousand clones in the sample; roughly nine tenths occur only once, and less than 5% lies in the top ten. Germline V gene lookup returns CDR1 MDHEN and CDR2 SYDVKM. The CDR3 loop spans 15 amino acids. V lost 2 bases and J lost 3, with 11 bases in between. This clone was found a few times. The origin of this receptor is a middle-aged woman who had recovered from COVID-19. What was sequenced was peripheral blood. The J gene is TRBJ2-1, the V gene TRBV28; TRBD1 might be the D (6 bases). DNA of the CDR3: TGTGCCAGCAGTTTAACCCCGACAGGCTACAATGAGCAGTTCTTC. Its protein is CASSLTPTGYNEQFF.